These 9 T cell receptor beta chains share one sample of origin, sequenced in a study of T cell responses to AZD1222 COVID-19 vaccine. Here immunoSEQ multiplex PCR was the method, and the copy in TCRdb shows in-frame clones only, minus some. The repertoire includes roughly 180,000 clones, about 87% of them detected once, and 2.5% to 3% sits in the top ten. Specimen: peripheral blood, collected on day 0 of MenACWY control vaccination. All receptors come from an adult in good health.

The chain employs TRBV27 and TRBJ2-7; D unresolved. Trimming removed 5 bases at V and 0 bases at J, with 11 bases between. The CDR3 consists of 14 residues. Germline assignment: CDR1 MNHEY and CDR2 SMNVEV (reference sequence). The CDR3 bases are TGTGCCAGCAGTCCGATGGGGTACTCCTACGAGCAGTACTTC. This gives the protein CASSPMGYSYEQYF.

This sequence joins TRBV6-5 and TRBJ1-5, with D maybe TRBD1 (6 bases). This CDR3 contains 16 residues. CDR1 and CDR2 (germline): MNHEY, SVGAGI. Trimming removed 2 bases from V and 1 base from J, with 12 bases in between. The CDR3 here is CASSYPPTGSNQPQHF. The DNA of the CDR3 is TGTGCCAGCAGTTACCCCCCCACAGGGAGCAATCAGCCCCAGCATTTT.

The V gene is TRBV9, the J gene TRBJ2-2, with 7 nucleotides matching TRBD1. CDR1 is SGDLS and CDR2 is YYNGEE in the germline V gene. This CDR3 spans 17 amino acids. The V and J ends lost 0 bases and 6 bases, in that order; junction bases with no gene match: 11. CDR3 loop: CASSVEVVAGGPGELFF. DNA for the CDR3: TGTGCCAGCAGCGTAGAAGTGGTGGCAGGGGGACCCGGGGAGCTGTTTTTT.

This clone was recorded only once. In nucleotides, the CDR3 is TGTGCCAGCAGGGTTGGAGGGGGCTGGGAGCAGTACTTC. Its protein is CASRVGGGWEQYF. The chain links TRBV28 to TRBJ2-7, with D maybe TRBD1 (7 bases). The V end lost 6 bases, the J end lost 7 bases, and 16 bases lay between the germline ends. Per germline, CDR1 MDHEN and CDR2 SYDVKM. The CDR3 loop spans 13 amino acids.

CDR3 region: CASSSRESREQYF. The CDR3 DNA reads as TGTGCCAGCAGTTCCCGGGAGAGTCGCGAGCAGTACTTC. The V gene is TRBV28, the J gene TRBJ2-7; possible D gene TRBD2, 6 bases. Germline CDR1 is MDHEN and CDR2 is SYDVKM. The CDR3 has 13 residues. V lost 4 bases to trimming and J lost 6 bases, with 13 bases between them.

This clone has just a few counts. V gene TRBV4-1 combines with J gene TRBJ1-5; D uncertain. The CDR3 totals 17 residues. Between the trimmed V and J ends, which lost 0 bases and 1 base, there was a span of 13 bases. CDR1 is MGHRA, CDR2 YSYEKL, per germline. Here the CDR3 DNA reads TGCGCCAGCAGCCAAGAAGCGAGTGGTGGGAGCAATCAGCCCCAGCATTTT. It is translated as CASSQEASGGSNQPQHF.

This clone was counted a few times. The chain carries TRBV28 and TRBJ2-3; TRBD2 agrees at 11 bases. In germline, CDR1 is MDHEN, CDR2 SYDVKM. V dropped 2 bases and J dropped 4; count of bases not matched to a gene: 11. There are 18 residues in the CDR3. The CDR3 sequence: CASSLQNLAGGRADTQYF. For the CDR3, the DNA is TGTGCCAGCAGTTTACAAAATCTAGCGGGGGGCCGGGCAGATACGCAGTATTTT.

V gene TRBV4-2 combines with J gene TRBJ2-7, with 9 bases fitting TRBD2. This CDR3 is built from 16 residues. Trimming took 4 bases from V and 0 from J; bases not matched to a gene: 7. The germline gives CDR1 LGHNA, CDR2 YNFKEQ. DNA of the CDR3: TGTGCCAGCAGCCCCTGGCTAGCGGGGAGCTCCTACGAGCAGTACTTC. Its protein product is CASSPWLAGSSYEQYF.

The genes are TRBV28 and TRBJ1-2; perhaps TRBD1 as D (5 bases). This CDR3 has 14 residues. The V end lost 8 bases, the J end lost 4 bases, and 17 bases lay between the germline ends. The germline V gene encodes CDR1 MDHEN and CDR2 SYDVKM. The CDR3 reads CASGRGFSVYGYTF. CDR3 sequence (DNA): TGTGCCAGCGGGCGGGGGTTCAGCGTCTATGGCTACACCTTC.